This TCR beta chain was observed in a study of cytotoxic CD8 clonotypes in ibrutinib-treated CLL. Using immunoSEQ multiplex PCR, the repertoire was profiled, and TCRdb retains in-frame clones only, with some absent. Among almost 250,000 clones listed, under 75% were seen once. Per the germline V gene, CDR1 is MDHEN and CDR2 is SYDVKM. This CDR3 has 16 amino acids. The V and J ends lost 1 base and 9 bases respectively, with 20 bases between them. This clonotype was obtained from a human donor with chronic lymphocytic leukemia. This chain joins TRBV28 and TRBJ2-3, with TRBD2 as a possible D gene (6 bases). The sample here was PBMCs, taken after 24 months of ibrutinib treatment. The CDR3 sequence is CASSLSEVRPLATQYF. CDR3 DNA sequence: TGTGCCAGCAGTTTATCCGAAGTCAGGCCACTAGCAACGCAGTATTTT.